Listed here are 30 T cell receptor beta chains from one sample, sequenced in a study of OX40 agonist ivuxolimab in advanced cancers. Using immunoSEQ multiplex PCR, the repertoire was profiled, and TCRdb retains in-frame clones only, with some absent. The table includes around 75,000 clones, 89% detected once. Specimen: CD4+ or CD8+ T cells sorted from blood, collected in a trial of the OX40 agonist ivuxolimab. Every receptor here comes from an adult with an advanced solid tumor such as melanoma, head and neck, liver or kidney cancer.

J is TRBJ2-5 and V is TRBV6-6; D might be TRBD1 or TRBD2, each matching 5 bases. Germline CDR1 is MNHNY and CDR2 is SVGAGI (reference sequence). Trimming cost V 5 bases and J 4 bases, with 14 bases left between them. This CDR3 has 14 amino acids. CDR3 protein: CASSIGADSETQYF. Here the CDR3 DNA reads TGTGCCAGCAGTATCGGGGCGGACTCAGAGACCCAGTACTTC.

The CDR3 sequence: CASSQSVNEQFF. The CDR3 nucleotides read TGCGCCAGCAGTCAATCCGTGAATGAGCAGTTCTTC. The chain employs TRBV23-1 and TRBJ2-1; unclear D gene. TRBV23-1 is marked as an open reading frame, function uncertain. CDR3 length equals 12 residues. The V and J ends lost 0 bases and 7 bases respectively, with 4 bases between them.

The chain uses TRBV4-2 and TRBJ2-1; D uncertain. The germline V gene encodes CDR1 LGHNA and CDR2 YNFKEQ. V was trimmed by 1 base and J by 0 bases, leaving 13 bases between them. CDR3 length equals 17 residues. The chain's CDR3 is CASSQALDWSSYNEQFF. CDR3 DNA: TGTGCCAGCAGCCAAGCCCTTGACTGGAGCTCCTACAATGAGCAGTTCTTC.

The chain combines TRBV28 with TRBJ2-7; TRBD1 aligns across 9 bases. With 7 bases clipped from V and 8 bases from J, the junction kept 12 bases outside the gene matches. The CDR3 is 14 residues long. Germline assignment: CDR1 MDHEN and CDR2 SYDVKM. The CDR3 protein is CASTDPDRGKKQYF. The CDR3, as DNA: TGTGCCAGCACCGATCCCGACAGGGGGAAAAAGCAGTACTTC.

The rearrangement uses TRBV7-2 and TRBJ1-3; 10 bases are shared with TRBD1. V lost 3 bases to trimming and J lost 2 bases; unmatched junction nucleotides: 4. The CDR3 consists of 16 residues. In germline, CDR1 is SGHTA, CDR2 FQGNSA. CDR3 sequence: CASSFRQGAAGNTIYF. The CDR3 DNA follows: TGTGCCAGCAGCTTTCGACAGGGGGCAGCTGGAAACACCATATATTTT.

The chain employs TRBV6-5 and TRBJ2-7; 9 nucleotides align to TRBD2. In germline, CDR1 is MNHEY, CDR2 SVGAGI. The CDR3 length is 13 residues. V shed 6 bases and J 4 bases; nucleotides not matched to a gene: 4. CDR3: CASRAGGWYEQYF. The CDR3, as DNA: TGTGCCAGCAGGGCGGGGGGGTGGTACGAGCAGTACTTC.

This chain uses TRBV4-1 with TRBJ1-2, with unresolved D. This CDR3 is 16 amino acids long. V shed 3 bases and J shed 1 base, with 15 bases lying between them. CDR1 is MGHRA, CDR2 YSYEKL, per germline. The CDR3 DNA reads TGCGCCAGCAGCCACATTCTAAGACACCATAACTATGGCTACACCTTC. It codes for CASSHILRHHNYGYTF.

The rearrangement uses TRBV6-1 and TRBJ2-7, with TRBD2 identical over 10 bases. Per the germline V gene, CDR1 is MNHNS and CDR2 is SASEGT. V was pared by 0 bases and J by 6 bases, with 8 bases of the junction left unmatched. The CDR3 consists of 16 residues. CDR3 bases: TGTGCCAGCAGTGAAGCGCTCCTAGCGGGAGTCCCCGAGCAGTACTTC. Protein product: CASSEALLAGVPEQYF.

The gene calls are TRBV6-5 and TRBJ1-1; D might be TRBD1 (5 bases). This CDR3 region has 14 residues. Trimming took 6 bases from V and 6 from J, leaving 17 bases between them. Per the germline V gene, CDR1 is MNHEY and CDR2 is SVGAGI. The CDR3 loop is CASRVFQGPAEAFF. In DNA, the CDR3 is TGTGCCAGCAGGGTCTTTCAGGGTCCCGCTGAAGCTTTCTTT.

This chain connects TRBV4-1 to TRBJ2-1, with 9 bases matching TRBD1. Germline V lookup: CDR1 MGHRA, CDR2 YSYEKL. CDR3 length: 14 residues. Trimming took 2 bases from V and 7 from J; bases not matched to a gene: 3. The CDR3 protein is CASSQTGGLNEQFF. The CDR3 bases are TGCGCCAGCAGCCAAACAGGGGGCTTGAATGAGCAGTTCTTC.

This chain links TRBV5-6 with TRBJ1-5; the D is unclear. Germline CDR1 reads SGHDT; CDR2 reads YYEEEE. V was cut by 0 bases and J by 7 bases, with 14 bases left in between. This CDR3 spans 15 amino acids. CDR3 nucleotides: TGTGCCAGCAGCTTGGGTGGCAGCGGAGGGCAGCCCCAGCATTTT. The encoded protein is CASSLGGSGGQPQHF.

This clone was counted only a few times. The genes are TRBV7-2 and TRBJ1-1; the D is unclear. CDR1 is SGHTA, CDR2 FQGNSA, per germline. The CDR3 length is 11 residues. With 2 bases removed from V and 10 bases from J, the gap between germline ends came to 8 bases. CDR3 nucleotide sequence: TGTGCCAGCAGCTTAACTTCTCGAGCTTTCTTT. It is translated as CASSLTSRAFF.

The chain uses TRBV29-1 and TRBJ2-5; TRBD2 is a possible D gene (6 bases). This CDR3 has 13 residues. V was pared by 3 bases and J by 2 bases, with 10 bases between. The germline gives CDR1 SQVTM, CDR2 ANQGSEA. Written as DNA, the CDR3 is TGCAGCGTTGACTTTGCGGGACAAGAGACCCAGTACTTC. Residues: CSVDFAGQETQYF.

The rearrangement uses TRBV7-2 and TRBJ1-1; D unclear. This CDR3 has 13 amino acids. Trimming removed 7 bases from V and 1 base from J, with 10 bases in between. Germline CDR1 and CDR2: SGHTA and FQGNSA. In nucleotides, the CDR3 is TGTGCCAGCACCGTGAGGGAGAACACTGAAGCTTTCTTT. Translated: CASTVRENTEAFF.

The V gene is TRBV5-1, the J gene TRBJ1-5; the match to TRBD1 covers 9 bases. There are 19 residues in the CDR3. V dropped 7 bases and J dropped 5; count of bases not matched to a gene: 22. Germline V gives CDR1 SGHRS, CDR2 YFSETQ. CDR3 nucleotides: TGCGCCAGCCGCCGGGACACCGGGACAGGGACAAGGCAGGATCAGCCCCAGCATTTT. It encodes CASRRDTGTGTRQDQPQHF.

This chain links TRBV5-1 with TRBJ1-2; D not certain. Germline CDR1 SGHRS, CDR2 YFSETQ. Trimming took off 4 bases at V and 5 bases at J, with 9 bases between the two ends. This CDR3 has 12 residues. CDR3 sequence: CASSIGLYGYTF. The CDR3 DNA follows: TGCGCCAGCAGCATCGGCCTGTATGGCTACACCTTC.

The chain employs TRBV10-3 and TRBJ1-5, with 9 nucleotides matching TRBD1. The V and J ends lost 2 bases and 5 bases, in that order; junction bases with no gene match: 4. This CDR3 has 15 residues. Germline assignment: CDR1 ENHRY and CDR2 SYGVKD. The CDR3 DNA follows: TGTGCCATCAGTGAGGGGGACAGGGTGGATCAGCCCCAGCATTTT. Protein product: CAISEGDRVDQPQHF.

V gene TRBV4-1 combines with J gene TRBJ1-5, with TRBD1 identical over 7 bases. This CDR3 is built from 20 residues. V lost 1 base, J lost 2 bases, and 17 bases stayed unmatched. The germline V gene encodes CDR1 MGHRA and CDR2 YSYEKL. CDR3 residues: CASSQGNHRGPSGGNQPQHF. The CDR3 coding sequence is TGCGCCAGCAGCCAAGGAAATCACAGGGGCCCCAGCGGGGGCAATCAGCCCCAGCATTTT.

The chain recombines TRBV9 with TRBJ2-7; 10 bases are a match to TRBD2. The CDR3 is 16 residues long. J lost 3 bases, V lost 0 bases, and 6 bases had no gene match. CDR1 is SGDLS, CDR2 YYNGEE, per germline. The CDR3: CASSVVVAGGRYEQYF. CDR3 DNA sequence: TGTGCCAGCAGCGTAGTCGTAGCGGGGGGACGCTACGAGCAGTACTTC.

The chain recombines TRBV6-1 with TRBJ2-7; possibly TRBD1 for D (7 bases). V shed 7 bases and J shed 3 bases, with 13 bases lying between them. Germline V gene lookup returns CDR1 MNHNS and CDR2 SASEGT. The CDR3 runs 13 residues. The DNA for the CDR3 is TGTGCCAGCACCCCAGGGGGGCGCTACGAGCAGTACTTC. Residues: CASTPGGRYEQYF.

The V call is TRBV4-1, the J call TRBJ2-2; TRBD2 matches at 7 bases. The germline V gene encodes CDR1 MGHRA and CDR2 YSYEKL. Trimming took 3 bases from V and 5 from J; bases not matched to a gene: 0. The CDR3 is 13 amino acids. The CDR3 loop reads CASSQGGTGELFF. Written as DNA, the CDR3 is TGCGCCAGCAGCCAGGGAGGGACCGGGGAGCTGTTTTTT.

This clone was observed once. The chain has TRBV2 and TRBJ1-2, with D unclear. The CDR3 totals 13 residues. Germline V gene data show CDR1 as SNHLY and CDR2 as FYNNEI. V lost 2 bases, J lost 4 bases, and 8 bases lay in between. The CDR3 DNA reads as TGTGCCAGCAGTGAAAACGGTGGCTATGGCTACACCTTC. Its protein is CASSENGGYGYTF.

CDR3 DNA sequence: TGTGCCAGCCCTGGACCCCGCGGGACTGAAGCTTTCTTT. This sequence encodes CASPGPRGTEAFF. The rearrangement links TRBV9 to TRBJ1-1; D uncertain. The V end lost 7 bases, the J end lost 5 bases, and 15 bases lay between the germline ends. The CDR3 runs 13 residues. The germline V gene has CDR1 SGDLS and CDR2 YYNGEE. Complete variable domain (other parts from reference TRBV9 and TRBJ1-1): DSGVTQTPKHLITATGQRVTLRCSPRSGDLSVYWYQQSLDQGLQFLIQYYNGEERAKGNILERFSAQQFPDLHSELNLSSLELGDSALYFCASPGPRGTEAFFGQGTRLTVV.

J is TRBJ1-2 and V is TRBV11-2, with D possibly being TRBD1 (6 bases). The length of the CDR3 is 14 residues. Germline CDR1 reads SGHAT; CDR2 reads FQNNGV. The V and J ends lost 5 bases and 8 bases respectively, with 18 bases between them. The DNA for the CDR3 is TGTGCCAGCAGCCCCGGGACAATTAAAGGAGGCTACACCTTC. It yields the protein CASSPGTIKGGYTF.

V gene TRBV27 combines with J gene TRBJ1-3; D unresolved. The CDR3 loop spans 14 amino acids. Between the trimmed V and J ends, which lost 4 bases and 0 bases, there was a span of 7 bases. From germline, CDR1 is MNHEY and CDR2 SMNVEV (reference sequence). CDR3 sequence: CASSSRTSGNTIYF. The CDR3 bases are TGTGCCAGCAGTTCGCGGACCTCTGGAAACACCATATATTTT.

This chain links TRBV28 with TRBJ1-2; perhaps TRBD1 as D (5 bases). The V and J ends lost 2 bases and 4 bases respectively, with 5 bases between them. This CDR3 contains 12 residues. Germline CDR1 reads MDHEN; CDR2 reads SYDVKM. CDR3 in DNA: TGTGCCAGCAGTTTAGACAGCTATGGCTACACCTTC. Translated: CASSLDSYGYTF.

The genes are TRBV27 and TRBJ2-2; 9 bases match TRBD2. The CDR3 is made up of 15 amino acids. Germline V CDR1 and CDR2: MNHEY, SMNVEV (reference sequence). The V and J ends lost 0 bases and 5 bases, in that order; junction bases with no gene match: 1. In DNA, the CDR3 is TGTGCCAGCAGTTTATCTAGCGGGGGAACCGGGGAGCTGTTTTTT. Translation: CASSLSSGGTGELFF.

In its sample, this clone was seen once. This chain uses TRBV5-1 with TRBJ1-1, with no clear D. The V gene's germline CDR1 is SGHRS and CDR2 YFSETQ. This CDR3 region has 14 residues. The ends were cut back, 2 bases at V and 3 bases at J, with 11 bases in the middle. This CDR3 is CASSLRGLDTEAFF. CDR3 nucleotide sequence: TGCGCCAGCAGCTTAAGAGGGTTGGACACTGAAGCTTTCTTT.

CDR3 DNA sequence: TGTGCCTGGAGTATTCGCGACAGGGACTACAATGAGCAGTTCTTC. Translating gives CAWSIRDRDYNEQFF. The V gene is TRBV30, the J gene TRBJ2-1; 7 nucleotides agree with TRBD1. Unmatched junction bases numbered 7, after V lost 2 bases and J lost 3 bases. Germline V gene data show CDR1 as GTSNPN and CDR2 as SVGIG (reference sequence). This CDR3 comprises 15 residues.

The chain has TRBV30 and TRBJ1-3; perhaps TRBD1 as D (5 bases). The CDR3 runs 14 residues. V was pared by 8 bases and J by 0 bases, with 14 bases between. Per the germline V gene, CDR1 is GTSNPN and CDR2 is SVGIG (reference sequence). DNA of the CDR3: TGTGCCGTACAATGGGGGAGCTCTGGAAACACCATATATTTT. Protein product: CAVQWGSSGNTIYF.